One sample yielded the 3 T cell receptor beta chains listed below, sequenced in a study of CD8+CD57+ T cells in acquired aplastic anemia. The template for TCR beta VDJ and CDR3 sequence profiling was genomic DNA. From the reads, TCRdb called clonotypes with MiXCR, one entry per CDR3 protein. The data show 150,000 to 200,000 distinct CDR3 sequences, around 60% seen once. Sequencing was carried out using sorted CD4+, CD8+, or CD8+CD57+ T cells (not recorded which) from PBMCs. These receptors came from a human donor in good health.

J is TRBJ1-3 and V is TRBV6-9; D is possibly TRBD1 (5 bases). CDR1 MNHGY and CDR2 SVAAGI come from the germline V gene. The germline V and J ends were trimmed by 6 bases and 0 bases, with 18 bases remaining between them. The CDR3 extends over 17 amino acids. The CDR3 loop reads CASRYGQGYSSGNTIYF. As DNA, the CDR3 is TGTGCCAGCAGGTACGGTCAGGGCTATAGCTCTGGAAACACCATATATTTT.

The CDR3 region is CASHMRRGNTGELFF. Written as DNA, the CDR3 is TGTGCCAGTCACATGCGGCGGGGCAACACCGGGGAGCTGTTTTTT. The chain uses TRBV11-2 and TRBJ2-2; TRBD2 might be the D (6 bases). The length of the CDR3 is 15 residues. Germline assignment: CDR1 SGHAT and CDR2 FQNNGV. Trimming removed 9 bases at V and 2 bases at J, with 16 bases between. Full variable domain (remainder filled in from reference TRBV11-2 and TRBJ2-2): EAGVAQSPRYKIIEKRQSVAFWCNPISGHATLYWYQQILGQGPKLLIQFQNNGVVDDSQLPKDRFSAERLKGVDSTLKIQPAKLEDSAVYLCASHMRRGNTGELFFGEGSRLTVL.

This sequence joins TRBV18 and TRBJ1-1; 9 bases match TRBD1. CDR1 and CDR2 from the germline V gene are KGHSH and LQKENI. V trimming: 3 bases; J trimming: 1 base; junction bases outside the gene matches: 6. This CDR3 spans 16 amino acids. The CDR3 protein is CASSPRGQGRNTEAFF. Written as DNA, the CDR3 is TGTGCCAGCTCACCGCGTGGACAGGGGAGGAACACTGAAGCTTTCTTT.